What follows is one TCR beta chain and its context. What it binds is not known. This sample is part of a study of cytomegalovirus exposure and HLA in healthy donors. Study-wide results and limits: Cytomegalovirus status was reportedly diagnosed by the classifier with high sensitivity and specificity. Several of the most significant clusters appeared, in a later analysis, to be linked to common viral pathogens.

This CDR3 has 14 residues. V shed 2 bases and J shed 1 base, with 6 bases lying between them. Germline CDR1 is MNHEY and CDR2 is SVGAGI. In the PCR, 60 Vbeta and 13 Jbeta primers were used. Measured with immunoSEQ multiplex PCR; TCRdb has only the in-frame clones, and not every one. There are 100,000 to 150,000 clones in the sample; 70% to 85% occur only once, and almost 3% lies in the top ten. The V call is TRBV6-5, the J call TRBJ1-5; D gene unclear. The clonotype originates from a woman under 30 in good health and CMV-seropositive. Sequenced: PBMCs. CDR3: CASSYGQSNQPQHF. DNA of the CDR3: TGTGCCAGCAGTTACGGGCAGAGCAATCAGCCCCAGCATTTT.